A single sample is the source of the 24 T cell receptor beta chains below, sequenced in a study of T cells in Graves' hyperthyroidism and ophthalmopathy. Authors of the study amplified TCR beta CDR3 regions from RNA transcripts. First-round RT-PCR of the TCR CDR3 relied on the HTBI primer set. TCRdb processed the multiplex PCR reads anew with MiXCR; each CDR3 protein has one entry. The sample holds approximately 560,000 distinct CDR3 sequences, around 45% seen once. The sequencing sample was made of peripheral blood or thyroid tissue (not recorded which). All receptors derive from a woman aged 18-29 years with Graves' hyperthyroidism.

The chain is built from TRBV7-2 and TRBJ1-4; 7 positions agree with TRBD1. CDR1 is SGHTA, CDR2 FQGNSA, per germline. The V segment lost 5 bases and the J segment 7 bases; nucleotides outside the gene matches: 7. CDR3 size: 14 residues. The CDR3 nucleotides read TGTGCCAGCAGCATGGGGACAGAGGTTGAAAAACTGTTTTTT. As protein: CASSMGTEVEKLFF.

The rearrangement uses TRBV5-4 and TRBJ2-7; tentative D call: TRBD1 (6 bases). Per the germline V gene, CDR1 is SGHNT and CDR2 is YYREEE (reference sequence). The CDR3 is 13 amino acids. Trimming took 5 bases from V and 6 from J, leaving 15 bases between them. The CDR3 loop is CASRQLPTGEQYF. The CDR3 DNA reads TGTGCCAGCAGACAACTACCGACAGGCGAGCAGTACTTC.

The chain carries TRBV10-2 and TRBJ1-5, with no clear D. V lost 6 bases to trimming and J lost 1 base, with 16 bases between them. The CDR3 extends over 16 amino acids. From germline, CDR1 is WSHSY and CDR2 SAAADI. The CDR3 nucleotides are TGCGCCAGCAGCCATCAGGCGAGAAGCAGCAATCAGCCCCAGCATTTT. It translates to CASSHQARSSNQPQHF.

This chain uses TRBV19 with TRBJ2-5, with a tentative D call TRBD2 (5 bases). This CDR3 region has 14 residues. The germline V gene has CDR1 LNHDA and CDR2 SQIVND (reference sequence). Deletions cut 3 bases from V and 10 bases from J, with 18 bases between. The CDR3 bases are TGTGCCAGTAGTATCTTCGTACGGAACGGGATCCAGTACTTC. It yields the protein CASSIFVRNGIQYF.

The rearrangement joins TRBV29-1 to TRBJ2-5; D call uncertain. Germline V gives CDR1 SQVTM, CDR2 ANQGSEA. The V end lost 7 bases, the J end lost 11 bases, and 14 bases lay between the germline ends. The length of the CDR3 is 10 residues. CDR3 bases: TGCAGCGCCGAGTGGGGAACGCAGTACTTC. Its protein product is CSAEWGTQYF.

The chain joins TRBV10-2 to TRBJ2-3; TRBD2 matches at 7 bases. CDR3 length: 15 amino acids. Germline V CDR1 and CDR2: WSHSY, SAAADI. V shed 2 bases, J shed 6 bases, and the junction held 8 bases outside the gene matches. CDR3 loop: CASSEGGSRGDTQYF. The CDR3 coding sequence is TGCGCCAGCAGTGAGGGCGGGAGTCGGGGGGATACGCAGTATTTT.

About this clonotype itself: Being one base from a much bigger clone, this may be a read error. This sequence joins TRBV14 and TRBJ2-6; perhaps D is TRBD1 or TRBD2 (5 bases each). CDR3 length equals 17 residues. Germline CDR1 SGHDN, CDR2 FVKESK. CDR3 amino acids: CASSQDSSDSGANILTF. In nucleotides, the CDR3 is TGTGCCAGCAGCCAAGATAGTTCGGACTCTGGGGCCAACATCCTGACTTTC. Together with reference TRBV14 and TRBJ2-6, the CDR3 gives the full variable domain: EAGVTQFPSHSVIEKGQTVTLRCDPISGHDNLYWYRRVMGKEIKFLLHFVKESKQDESGMPNNRFLAERTGGTYSTLKVQPAELEDSGVYFCASSQDSSDSGANILTFGAGSRLTVL.

The chain has TRBV4-2 and TRBJ1-1; no firm D call. Looked up from germline, CDR1 is LGHNA and CDR2 is YNFKEQ. V was clipped by 1 base and J by 4 bases, with 16 bases between them. The CDR3 covers 16 residues. CDR3 region: CASSQVSAGRGTEAFF. The CDR3 region has the DNA TGTGCCAGCAGCCAAGTTTCGGCCGGACGAGGCACTGAAGCTTTCTTT.

The chain has TRBV13 and TRBJ1-2; D is undetermined. V gave up 8 bases and J gave up 2 bases, with 18 bases separating them. The CDR3 runs 15 residues. Looked up from germline, CDR1 is PRHDT and CDR2 is FYEKMQ (reference sequence). CDR3 DNA: TGTGCCAGCTCACCATATGCGGGGAAGAACTATGGCTACACCTTC. Its protein product is CASSPYAGKNYGYTF.

This clonotype was counted a few times. The chain joins TRBV2 to TRBJ1-1, with 7 bases lining up with TRBD1. V lost 4 bases to trimming and J lost 3 bases; unmatched junction nucleotides: 5. This CDR3 comprises 14 residues. Germline V gene lookup returns CDR1 SNHLY and CDR2 FYNNEI. CDR3 sequence (DNA): TGTGCCAGCAGTGGGTGGACAGGTGACACTGAAGCTTTCTTT. Amino acid sequence: CASSGWTGDTEAFF.

This clonotype was recorded at least ten times. The rearrangement joins TRBV25-1 to TRBJ1-2; tentatively, D is TRBD1 (6 bases). This CDR3 spans 14 amino acids. In germline, CDR1 is MGHDK, CDR2 SYGVNS. Trimming stripped 1 base from V and 8 bases from J, with 14 bases between. CDR3 coding DNA: TGTGCCAGCAGTGAATGGGGGGCGGTAGAAGGCTACACCTTC. Translating gives CASSEWGAVEGYTF.

This clonotype was observed many times. CDR3 protein: CATSDVTSGETQYF. The CDR3 DNA follows: TGTGCCACCAGTGATGTGACTAGTGGAGAGACCCAGTACTTC. The genes are TRBV24-1 and TRBJ2-5; TRBD2 is a possible D gene (6 bases). Germline V CDR1 and CDR2: KGHDR, SFDVKD. V was pared by 3 bases and J by 4 bases, with 11 bases between. The CDR3 contains 14 residues.

This clonotype was seen ten or more times. The chain employs TRBV5-1 and TRBJ1-5; D is unclear. Germline lookup yields CDR1 SGHRS and CDR2 YFSETQ. The V gene lost 4 bases and the J gene lost 6 bases, with 11 bases spanning the gap. This CDR3 comprises 13 residues. The DNA for the CDR3 is TGCGCCAGCAGCGCGGGGATGGGTCAGCCCCAGCATTTT. This encodes CASSAGMGQPQHF.

The J gene is TRBJ1-5, the V gene TRBV2; D ambiguous. Trimming shortened V by 8 bases and J by 4 bases, and 9 bases separated the two germline ends. The CDR3 contains 12 residues. Germline V gene sequence: CDR1 SNHLY, CDR2 FYNNEI. The CDR3 region is CASAEGNQPQHF. The CDR3, as DNA: TGTGCCAGCGCAGAAGGGAATCAGCCCCAGCATTTT.

As for this clonotype: It may be a read error: a sequence one base away is much more abundant. The rearrangement joins TRBV7-2 to TRBJ2-5; TRBD1 agrees at 9 bases. This CDR3 region has 16 residues. Germline V CDR1 and CDR2: SGHTA, FQGNSA. CDR3 DNA: TGTGCCAGCAGCAACGTCCGGGACAGGGTCGATGAGACCCAGTGCTTC. Its translation: CASSNVRDRVDETQCF.

The chain couples TRBV7-6 to TRBJ1-5; D might be TRBD1 (5 bases). The CDR3 runs 17 residues. Germline V gene sequence: CDR1 SGHVS, CDR2 FNYEAQ. V was cut by 2 bases and J by 5 bases, with 19 bases left in between. The CDR3 DNA follows: TGTGCCAGCAGCTTATCATCGGGGCCGGGATGGCATCAGCCCCAGCATTTT. Its protein product is CASSLSSGPGWHQPQHF.

This clonotype has a count of ten or more. This chain joins TRBV10-3 and TRBJ2-7; 7 bases align to TRBD2. With V trimmed by 3 bases and J by 3 bases, 8 bases remained unmatched. Germline CDR1 is ENHRY and CDR2 is SYGVKD. The CDR3 is 15 residues long. CDR3 protein: CAISDSSGIGYEQYF. The CDR3 DNA is TGTGCCATCAGTGACTCCAGCGGGATAGGCTACGAGCAGTACTTC.

This sequence joins TRBV19 and TRBJ2-5; tentatively, D is TRBD1 or TRBD2 (5 bases each). Trimming removed 3 bases from V and 4 bases from J, with 12 bases in between. Germline V gene data show CDR1 as LNHDA and CDR2 as SQIVND (reference sequence). This CDR3 has 14 amino acids. CDR3: CASSIGTRTETQYF. CDR3 coding DNA: TGTGCCAGTAGTATCGGGACCCGCACAGAGACCCAGTACTTC.

The V call is TRBV7-3, the J call TRBJ1-4, with D possibly being TRBD1 (6 bases). Germline V CDR1 and CDR2: SGHTA, FQGTGA. With 4 bases removed from V and 8 bases from J, the gap between germline ends came to 23 bases. The CDR3 has 17 amino acids. The CDR3 sequence: CASSSGTQGSGDEKLFF. In DNA form, the CDR3 reads TGTGCCAGCAGCTCGGGAACCCAGGGGAGTGGTGACGAAAAACTGTTTTTT. Using reference TRBV7-3 and TRBJ1-4 for the parts outside the CDR3, the full variable domain is GAGVSQTPSNKVTEKGKYVELRCDPISGHTALYWYRQSLGQGPEFLIYFQGTGAADDSGLPNDRFFAVRPEGSVSTLKIQRTERGDSAVYLCASSSGTQGSGDEKLFFGSGTQLSVL.

V usage is TRBV9 and J usage is TRBJ2-7, with a tentative D call TRBD2 (6 bases). The V gene lost 3 bases and the J gene lost 0 bases, with 16 bases spanning the gap. The germline gives CDR1 SGDLS, CDR2 YYNGEE. This CDR3 is 16 amino acids long. DNA of the CDR3: TGTGCCAGCAGCGGGCCTGGGACCGGGAGCTCCTACGAGCAGTACTTC. This codes for CASSGPGTGSSYEQYF.

The V gene is TRBV7-2, the J gene TRBJ1-1; D gene unclear. Trimming removed 6 bases at V and 1 base at J, with 9 bases between. The CDR3 is 13 residues long. Germline CDR1 SGHTA, CDR2 FQGNSA. This CDR3 reads CASRGSANTEAFF. Written as DNA, the CDR3 is TGTGCCAGCAGGGGATCAGCGAACACTGAAGCTTTCTTT. Together with reference TRBV7-2 and TRBJ1-1, the CDR3 gives the full variable domain: GAGVSQSPSNKVTEKGKDVELRCDPISGHTALYWYRQSLGQGLEFLIYFQGNSAPDKSGLPSDRFSAERTGGSVSTLTIQRTQQEDSAVYLCASRGSANTEAFFGQGTRLTVV.

The CDR3 DNA is TGTGCCACGATCGGACAGGGGAACTATGGCTACACCTTC. Amino acids: CATIGQGNYGYTF. The chain has TRBV2 and TRBJ1-2, with 9 bases lining up with TRBD1. The length of the CDR3 is 13 residues. Per germline, CDR1 SNHLY and CDR2 FYNNEI. After removal of 10 bases from V and 2 bases from J, the junction contained 5 bases not matched to a gene.

This clonotype was counted ten times or more. The chain is built from TRBV6-5 and TRBJ2-7; 7 positions agree with TRBD1. The CDR3 is 11 residues long. Germline lookup yields CDR1 MNHEY and CDR2 SVGAGI. V was pared by 6 bases and J by 8 bases, with 4 bases of the junction left unmatched. The CDR3 region has the DNA TGTGCCAGCAGCCAAGGGGGCCAGCAGTACTTC. This codes for CASSQGGQQYF.

The V and J genes are TRBV24-1 and TRBJ1-5; D ambiguous. Germline lookup yields CDR1 KGHDR and CDR2 SFDVKD. The V and J ends lost 7 bases and 4 bases respectively, with 4 bases between them. The CDR3 spans 11 residues. CDR3 in amino acids: CATSQNQPQHF. DNA for the CDR3: TGTGCCACCAGCCAAAATCAGCCCCAGCATTTT.